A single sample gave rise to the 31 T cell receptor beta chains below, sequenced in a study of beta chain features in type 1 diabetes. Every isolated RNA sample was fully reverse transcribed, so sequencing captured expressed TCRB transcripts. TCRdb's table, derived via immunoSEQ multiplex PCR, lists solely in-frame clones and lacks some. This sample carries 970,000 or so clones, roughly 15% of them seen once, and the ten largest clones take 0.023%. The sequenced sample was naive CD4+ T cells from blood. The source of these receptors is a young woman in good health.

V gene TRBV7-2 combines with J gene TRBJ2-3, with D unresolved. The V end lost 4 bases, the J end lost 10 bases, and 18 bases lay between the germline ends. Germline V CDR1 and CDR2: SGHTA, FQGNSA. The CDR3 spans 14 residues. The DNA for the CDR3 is TGTGCCAGCAGCTCCAGAGGAAGGGTATTTTCGCAGTATTTT. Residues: CASSSRGRVFSQYF.

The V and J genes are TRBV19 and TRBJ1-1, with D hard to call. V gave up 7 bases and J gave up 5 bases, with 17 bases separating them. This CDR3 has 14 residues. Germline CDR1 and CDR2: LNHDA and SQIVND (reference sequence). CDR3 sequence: CASTPAARWTEAFF. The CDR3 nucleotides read TGTGCCAGTACCCCGGCAGCCCGGTGGACTGAAGCTTTCTTT.

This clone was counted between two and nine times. The CDR3 nucleotides read TGTGCCAGCAGCCAAAGGACTAGCGGGAGCTACGAGCAGTACTTC. Protein sequence: CASSQRTSGSYEQYF. The chain employs TRBV7-2 and TRBJ2-7, with TRBD2 matching over 13 bases. Germline V gene sequence: CDR1 SGHTA, CDR2 FQGNSA. The CDR3 is made up of 15 amino acids. V dropped 5 bases and J dropped 3; count of bases not matched to a gene: 4.

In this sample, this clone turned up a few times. In DNA form, the CDR3 reads TGCGCCAGCAGAACTACTAGCGACACCGGGGAGCTGTTTTTT. The encoded protein is CASRTTSDTGELFF. V usage is TRBV5-1 and J usage is TRBJ2-2, with 7 bases lining up with TRBD2. Germline CDR1 and CDR2: SGHRS and YFSETQ. The CDR3 runs 14 residues. The V segment lost 5 bases and the J segment 3 bases; nucleotides outside the gene matches: 4.

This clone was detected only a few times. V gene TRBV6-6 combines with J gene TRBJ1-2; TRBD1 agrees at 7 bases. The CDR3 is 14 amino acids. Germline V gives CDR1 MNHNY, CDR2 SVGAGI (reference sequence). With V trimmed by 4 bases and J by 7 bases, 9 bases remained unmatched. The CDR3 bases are TGTGCCAGCAGTTTAACCCCAACAGGGGTTGGCTACACCTTC. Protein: CASSLTPTGVGYTF.

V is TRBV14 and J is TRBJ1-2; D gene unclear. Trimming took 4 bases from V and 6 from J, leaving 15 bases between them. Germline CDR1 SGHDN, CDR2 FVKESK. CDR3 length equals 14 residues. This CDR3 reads CASSPPVGPHGYTF. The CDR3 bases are TGTGCCAGCAGCCCCCCAGTTGGCCCCCATGGCTACACCTTC. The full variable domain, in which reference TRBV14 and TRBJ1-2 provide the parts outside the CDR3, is EAGVTQFPSHSVIEKGQTVTLRCDPISGHDNLYWYRRVMGKEIKFLLHFVKESKQDESGMPNNRFLAERTGGTYSTLKVQPAELEDSGVYFCASSPPVGPHGYTFGSGTRLTVV.

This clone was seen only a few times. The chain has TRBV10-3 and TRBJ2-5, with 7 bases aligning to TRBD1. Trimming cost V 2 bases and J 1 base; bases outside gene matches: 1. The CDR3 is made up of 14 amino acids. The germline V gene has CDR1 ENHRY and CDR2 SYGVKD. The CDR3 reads CAISETGAQETQYF. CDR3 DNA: TGTGCCATCAGTGAGACAGGGGCCCAAGAGACCCAGTACTTC.

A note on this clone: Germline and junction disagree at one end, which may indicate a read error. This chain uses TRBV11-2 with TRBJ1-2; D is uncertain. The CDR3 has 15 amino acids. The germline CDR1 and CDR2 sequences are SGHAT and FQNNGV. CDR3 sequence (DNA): TGTGCCAGCAGTACTAACATGCGATCTAACTATGACTACACCTTC. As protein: CASSTNMRSNYDYTF. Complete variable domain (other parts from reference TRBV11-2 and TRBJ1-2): EAGVAQSPRYKIIEKRQSVAFWCNPISGHATLYWYQQILGQGPKLLIQFQNNGVVDDSQLPKDRFSAERLKGVDSTLKIQPAKLEDSAVYLCASSTNMRSNYDYTFGSGTRLTVV.

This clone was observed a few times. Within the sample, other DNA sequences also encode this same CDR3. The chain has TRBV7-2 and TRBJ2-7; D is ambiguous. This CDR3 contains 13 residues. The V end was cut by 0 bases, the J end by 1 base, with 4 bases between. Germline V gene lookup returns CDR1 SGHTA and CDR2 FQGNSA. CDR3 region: CASSLAGSYEQYF. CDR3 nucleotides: TGTGCCAGCAGCTTAGCAGGGTCCTACGAGCAGTACTTC.

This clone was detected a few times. The CDR3 sequence: CASSLRDQWGAGANVLTF. CDR3 DNA sequence: TGTGCCAGCAGCTTAAGGGACCAGTGGGGCGCTGGGGCCAACGTCCTGACTTTC. The chain uses TRBV7-9 and TRBJ2-6; D may match TRBD1 or TRBD2 (5 bases each). The CDR3 is made up of 18 amino acids. From germline, CDR1 is SEHNR and CDR2 FQNEAQ (reference sequence). The V end lost 2 bases, the J end lost 2 bases, and 16 bases lay between the germline ends.

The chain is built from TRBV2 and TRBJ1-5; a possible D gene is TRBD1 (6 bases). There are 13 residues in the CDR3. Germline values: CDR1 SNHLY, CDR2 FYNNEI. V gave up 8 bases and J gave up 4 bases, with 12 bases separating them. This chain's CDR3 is CASSGTPNQPQHF. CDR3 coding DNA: TGTGCCAGCTCCGGGACACCTAATCAGCCCCAGCATTTT.

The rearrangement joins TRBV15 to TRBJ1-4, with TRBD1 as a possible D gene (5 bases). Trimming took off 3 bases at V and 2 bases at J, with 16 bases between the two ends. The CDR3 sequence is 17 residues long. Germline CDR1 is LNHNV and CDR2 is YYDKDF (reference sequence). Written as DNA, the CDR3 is TGTGCCACCAGCAGGGTCAGGTTACAGGTCACTAATGAAAAACTGTTTTTT. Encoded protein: CATSRVRLQVTNEKLFF.

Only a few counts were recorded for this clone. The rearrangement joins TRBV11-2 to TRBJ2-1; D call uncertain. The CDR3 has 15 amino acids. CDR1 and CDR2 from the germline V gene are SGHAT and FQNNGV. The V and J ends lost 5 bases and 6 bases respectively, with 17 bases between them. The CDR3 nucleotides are TGTGCCAGCAGCCGACAAACTTTGCTCCTCAATGAGCAGTTCTTC. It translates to CASSRQTLLLNEQFF.

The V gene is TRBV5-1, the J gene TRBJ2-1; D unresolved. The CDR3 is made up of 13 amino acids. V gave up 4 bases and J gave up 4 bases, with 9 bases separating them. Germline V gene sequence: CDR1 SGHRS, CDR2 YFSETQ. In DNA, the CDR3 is TGCGCCAGCAGCACCCAAGGGTACAATGAGCAGTTCTTC. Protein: CASSTQGYNEQFF.

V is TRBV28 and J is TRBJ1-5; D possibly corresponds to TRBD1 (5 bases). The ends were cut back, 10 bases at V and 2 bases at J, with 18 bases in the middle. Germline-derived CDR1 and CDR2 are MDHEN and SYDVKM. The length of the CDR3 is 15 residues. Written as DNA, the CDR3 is TGTGCCATAACAGGATCCCCATTCGGCAATCAGCCCCAGCATTTT. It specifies CAITGSPFGNQPQHF. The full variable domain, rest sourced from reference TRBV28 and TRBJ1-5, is DVKVTQSSRYLVKRTGEKVFLECVQDMDHENMFWYRQDPGLGLRLIYFSYDVKMKEKGDIPEGYSVSREKKERFSLILESASTNQTSMYLCAITGSPFGNQPQHFGDGTRLSIL.

The DNA for the CDR3 is TGTGCCAGCAGCGACCCCTGGACAGGGGACTACGAGCAGTACTTC. It translates to CASSDPWTGDYEQYF. The gene calls are TRBV6-5 and TRBJ2-7, with 9 bases matching TRBD1. The CDR3 sequence is 15 residues long. J lost 3 bases, V lost 6 bases, and 9 bases had no gene match. The germline V gene has CDR1 MNHEY and CDR2 SVGAGI.

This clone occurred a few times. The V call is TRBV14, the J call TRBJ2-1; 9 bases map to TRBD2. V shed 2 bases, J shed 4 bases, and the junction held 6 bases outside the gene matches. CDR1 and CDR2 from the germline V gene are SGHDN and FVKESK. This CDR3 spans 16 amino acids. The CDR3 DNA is TGTGCCAGCAGCCAATGGCGGGAGGGCCGTTACAATGAGCAGTTCTTC. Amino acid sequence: CASSQWREGRYNEQFF.

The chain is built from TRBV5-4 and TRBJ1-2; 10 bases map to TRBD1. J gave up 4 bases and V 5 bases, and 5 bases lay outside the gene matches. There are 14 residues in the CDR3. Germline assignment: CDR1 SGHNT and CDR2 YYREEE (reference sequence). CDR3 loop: CASRRQGASYGYTF. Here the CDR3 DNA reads TGTGCCAGCAGAAGACAGGGGGCCAGCTATGGCTACACCTTC.

CDR3 sequence (DNA): TGTGCCAGCAGTTTACTCACCGGGACAGCTAGCACAGATACGCAGTATTTT. The encoded protein is CASSLLTGTASTDTQYF. The chain has TRBV28 and TRBJ2-3; 7 bases are shared with TRBD1. CDR1 and CDR2 (germline): MDHEN, SYDVKM. The CDR3 totals 17 residues. Unmatched junction bases numbered 8, after V lost 2 bases and J lost 0 bases.

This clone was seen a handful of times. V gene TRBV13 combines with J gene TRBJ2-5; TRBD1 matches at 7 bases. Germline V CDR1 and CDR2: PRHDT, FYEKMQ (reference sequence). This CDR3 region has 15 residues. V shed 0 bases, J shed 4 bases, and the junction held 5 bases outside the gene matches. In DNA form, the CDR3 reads TGTGCCAGCAGCTTAGGTCGACAGGGAACAGAGACCCAGTACTTC. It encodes CASSLGRQGTETQYF.

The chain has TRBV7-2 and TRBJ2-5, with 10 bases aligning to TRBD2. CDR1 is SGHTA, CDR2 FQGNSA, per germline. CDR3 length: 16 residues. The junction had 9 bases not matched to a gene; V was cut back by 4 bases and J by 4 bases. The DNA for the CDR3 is TGTGCCAGCAGCTCGGAGCGGGGGGGGCGACGAGAGACCCAGTACTTC. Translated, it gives CASSSERGGRRETQYF.

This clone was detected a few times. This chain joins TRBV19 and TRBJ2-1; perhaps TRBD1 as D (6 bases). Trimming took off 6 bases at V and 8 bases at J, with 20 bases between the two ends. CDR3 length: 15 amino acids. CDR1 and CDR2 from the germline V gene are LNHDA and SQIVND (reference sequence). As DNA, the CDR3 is TGTGCCAGTAGGGCCAGGGGATCTGGAAACGATGAGCAGTTCTTC. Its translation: CASRARGSGNDEQFF.

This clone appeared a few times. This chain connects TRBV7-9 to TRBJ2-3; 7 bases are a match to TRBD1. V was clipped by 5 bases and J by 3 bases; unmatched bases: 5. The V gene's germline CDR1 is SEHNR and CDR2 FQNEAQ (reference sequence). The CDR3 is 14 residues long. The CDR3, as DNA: TGTGCCAGCAGCCGGCAGACAGGGACAGATACGCAGTATTTT. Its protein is CASSRQTGTDTQYF.

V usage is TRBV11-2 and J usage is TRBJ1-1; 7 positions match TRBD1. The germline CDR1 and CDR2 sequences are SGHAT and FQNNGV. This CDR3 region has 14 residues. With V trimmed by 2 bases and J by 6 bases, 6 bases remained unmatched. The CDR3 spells CASSLLWQGAEAFF. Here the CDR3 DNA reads TGTGCCAGCAGCTTACTTTGGCAGGGGGCTGAAGCTTTCTTT.

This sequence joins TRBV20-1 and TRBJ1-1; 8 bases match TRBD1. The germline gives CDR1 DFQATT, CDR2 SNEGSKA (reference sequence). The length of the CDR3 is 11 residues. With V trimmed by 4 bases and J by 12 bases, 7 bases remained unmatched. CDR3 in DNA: TGCAGTGCTACAGGGGGCCGGGGATCTTTCTTT. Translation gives CSATGGRGSFF.

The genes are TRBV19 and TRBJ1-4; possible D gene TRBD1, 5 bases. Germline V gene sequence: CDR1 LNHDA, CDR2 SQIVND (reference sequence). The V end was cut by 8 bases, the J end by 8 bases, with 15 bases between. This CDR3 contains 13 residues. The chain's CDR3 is CASGYGANEKLFF. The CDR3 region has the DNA TGTGCCAGTGGTTACGGGGCGAACGAAAAACTGTTTTTT.

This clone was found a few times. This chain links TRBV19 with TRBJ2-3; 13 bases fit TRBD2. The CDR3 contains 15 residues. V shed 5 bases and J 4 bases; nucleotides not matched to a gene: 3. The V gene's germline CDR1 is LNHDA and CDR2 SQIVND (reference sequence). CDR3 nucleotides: TGTGCCAGTAGTCGACTAGCGGGAGGCCCAGATACGCAGTATTTT. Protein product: CASSRLAGGPDTQYF.

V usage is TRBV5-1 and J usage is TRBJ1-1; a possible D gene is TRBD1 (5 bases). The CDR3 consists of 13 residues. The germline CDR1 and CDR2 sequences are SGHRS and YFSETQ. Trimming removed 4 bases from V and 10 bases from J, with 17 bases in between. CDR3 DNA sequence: TGCGCCAGCAGCCTAAGCGGGGCTTACGCAGCTTTCTTT. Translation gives CASSLSGAYAAFF.

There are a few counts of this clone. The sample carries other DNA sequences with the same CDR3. Here the CDR3 reads CATSRDRETQYF. The CDR3 region has the DNA TGTGCCACCAGCAGAGACCGGGAGACCCAGTACTTC. J is TRBJ2-5 and V is TRBV15; D is ambiguous. Germline V gene sequence: CDR1 LNHNV, CDR2 YYDKDF (reference sequence). Trimming stripped 0 bases from V and 5 bases from J, with 4 bases between. The CDR3 runs to 12 residues.

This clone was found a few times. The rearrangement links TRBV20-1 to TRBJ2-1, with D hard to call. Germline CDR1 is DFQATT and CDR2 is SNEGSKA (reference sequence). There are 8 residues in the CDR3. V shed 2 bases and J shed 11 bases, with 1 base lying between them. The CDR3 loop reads CSARQQFF. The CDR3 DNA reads TGCAGTGCTAGACAGCAGTTCTTC.

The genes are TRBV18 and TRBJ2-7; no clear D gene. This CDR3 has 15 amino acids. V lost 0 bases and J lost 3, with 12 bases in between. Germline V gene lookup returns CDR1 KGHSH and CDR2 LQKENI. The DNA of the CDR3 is TGTGCCAGCTCACCACCAGGGCCCGGATTCTACGAGCAGTACTTC. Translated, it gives CASSPPGPGFYEQYF.